The clone carrying this T cell receptor beta chain showed up just a few times. Its antigen is unidentified. The data stem from a study of spatial heterogeneity in lung cancer. About the research overall: Combinations of a unique TCR and a UMI were tallied in raw reads, and on average each appeared more than ten times.

TCR cDNA molecules were tagged individually, and each one carried a unique molecular identifier. Each CDR3 protein gets one entry after TCRdb re-called the 5' RACE reads with MiXCR. Here the sample spans about 45,000 distinct CDR3 sequences, approximately 14% being singletons. Stated time point: sample taken at primary tumor resection. No cells were sorted before sequencing. The whole RNA sequenced was extracted from tumor, nontumor lung or frozen PBMC. The donor group consisted of approximately 77 patients who had untreated, early-stage non-small cell lung cancer. Findings and caveats of the study: Circulating ubiquitous expanded tumor TCRs were observed more frequently at resection than at follow-up.

The input for sequencing was PBMCs, taken at surgery. This TCR came from a male donor with early-stage non-small cell lung cancer.

The CDR3 loop reads CASSLMRSALHF. The CDR3, as DNA: TGTGCCAGCAGCTTAATGCGGTCGGCCCTCCACTTT. The chain couples TRBV13 to TRBJ1-6; D is uncertain. Trimming took 2 bases from V and 14 from J, leaving 10 bases between them. Germline CDR1 is PRHDT and CDR2 is FYEKMQ (reference sequence). The CDR3 is made up of 12 amino acids. Full variable domain (remainder filled in from reference TRBV13 and TRBJ1-6): AAGVIQSPRHLIKEKRETATLKCYPIPRHDTVYWYQQGPGQDPQFLISFYEKMQSDKGSIPDRFSAQQFSDYHSELNMSSLELGDSALYFCASSLMRSALHFGNGTRLTVT.